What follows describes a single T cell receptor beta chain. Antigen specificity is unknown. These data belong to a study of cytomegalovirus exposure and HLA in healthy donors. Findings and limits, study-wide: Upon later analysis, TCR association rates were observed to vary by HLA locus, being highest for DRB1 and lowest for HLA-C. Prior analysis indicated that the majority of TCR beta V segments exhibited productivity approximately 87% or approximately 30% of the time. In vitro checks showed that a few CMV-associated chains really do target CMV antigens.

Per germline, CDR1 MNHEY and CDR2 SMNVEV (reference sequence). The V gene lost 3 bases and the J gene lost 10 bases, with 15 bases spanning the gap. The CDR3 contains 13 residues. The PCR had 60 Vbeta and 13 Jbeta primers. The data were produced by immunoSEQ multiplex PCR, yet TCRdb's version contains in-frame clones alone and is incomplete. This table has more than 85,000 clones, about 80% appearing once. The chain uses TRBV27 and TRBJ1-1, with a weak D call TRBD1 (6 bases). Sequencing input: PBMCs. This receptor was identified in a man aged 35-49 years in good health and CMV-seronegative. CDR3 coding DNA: TGTGCCAGCAGTTTTAAGGGGGGAGGGGGAGCTTTCTTT. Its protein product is CASSFKGGGGAFF.